The 13 T cell receptor beta chains below come from one sample, sequenced in a study of T cells in localized non-small cell lung cancer. Sequencing used immunoSEQ multiplex PCR; TCRdb keeps in-frame clones, though not all of them. This sample has roughly 34,000 clones, with just over 85% found just once. Material: peripheral blood, obtained before any cancer treatment. Receptor source: a male donor at least 60 years old with stage III lung adenocarcinoma.

V usage is TRBV10-3 and J usage is TRBJ1-1; D may be TRBD1 (6 bases). The CDR3 length is 13 residues. V lost 7 bases and J lost 3, with 12 bases in between. Germline lookup yields CDR1 ENHRY and CDR2 SYGVKD. This CDR3 is CAITTGAYTEAFF. CDR3 sequence (DNA): TGTGCCATCACCACGGGGGCATACACTGAAGCTTTCTTT.

The chain couples TRBV9 to TRBJ2-1; D perhaps matches TRBD2 (5 bases). Trimming removed 0 bases at V and 8 bases at J, with 9 bases between. The length of the CDR3 is 13 residues. CDR1 is SGDLS, CDR2 YYNGEE, per germline. DNA of the CDR3: TGTGCCAGCAGCGTAGAGACTATGTATGAGCAGTTCTTC. It encodes CASSVETMYEQFF.

The chain couples TRBV15 to TRBJ2-1; a possible D gene is TRBD1 (5 bases). Trimming stripped 5 bases from V and 7 bases from J, with 15 bases between. The germline V gene has CDR1 LNHNV and CDR2 YYDKDF (reference sequence). The CDR3 covers 14 residues. DNA of the CDR3: TGTGCCACCAGCGTCTTGCGCCAGGGAAATGAGCAGTTCTTC. This sequence encodes CATSVLRQGNEQFF.

The chain uses TRBV5-1 and TRBJ2-7; D possibly matches TRBD1 or TRBD2 (5 bases each). The germline gives CDR1 SGHRS, CDR2 YFSETQ. The CDR3 length is 13 residues. Trimming left V 4 bases short and J 4 bases short, with 12 bases between. The CDR3 sequence: CASSRDGPYEQYF. The CDR3 coding sequence is TGCGCCAGCAGCCGGGACGGACCTTACGAGCAGTACTTC.

The V call is TRBV6-1, the J call TRBJ1-2; weak D call: TRBD1 (6 bases). Germline CDR1 is MNHNS and CDR2 is SASEGT. V was shortened by 2 bases and J by 8 bases, with 18 bases between the two germline ends. This CDR3 is 15 amino acids long. The CDR3 DNA follows: TGTGCCAGCAGTGAAAAGAGTGGGGGGCTCGTGGGCTACACCTTC. It specifies CASSEKSGGLVGYTF.

The CDR3: CASSTGASPGTGELFF. CDR3 sequence (DNA): TGTGCCAGCAGCACCGGGGCCTCCCCGGGGACCGGGGAGCTGTTTTTT. The V and J genes are TRBV7-7 and TRBJ2-2, with D perhaps assigned TRBD1 or TRBD2 (5 bases each). Trimming pared 5 bases from V and 5 bases from J, leaving 18 bases between. This CDR3 contains 16 residues. Germline CDR1 SSHAT, CDR2 FNYEAQ (reference sequence).

This CDR3 is CASSPNTEAFF. Written as DNA, the CDR3 is TGTGCCAGCAGCCCGAACACTGAAGCTTTCTTT. The V and J genes are TRBV28 and TRBJ1-1; D uncertain. Between the trimmed V and J ends, which lost 6 bases and 1 base, there was a span of 3 bases. CDR1 is MDHEN and CDR2 is SYDVKM in the germline V gene. CDR3 size: 11 residues.

This clone was counted a single time. This chain joins TRBV30 and TRBJ1-1; D remains unclear. V lost 4 bases and J lost 1, with 13 bases in between. There are 14 residues in the CDR3. Germline V CDR1 and CDR2: GTSNPN, SVGIG (reference sequence). DNA of the CDR3: TGTGCCTGGAATAGAGGTTTGGCGAACACTGAAGCTTTCTTT. It is translated as CAWNRGLANTEAFF. The entire variable domain, with the rest obtained from reference TRBV30 and TRBJ1-1, is as follows: SQTIHQWPATLVQPVGSPLSLECTVEGTSNPNLYWYRQAAGRGLQLLFYSVGIGQISSEVPQNLSASRPQDRQFILSSKKLLLSDSGFYLCAWNRGLANTEAFFGQGTRLTVV.

V and J are TRBV9 and TRBJ2-1; 12 positions match TRBD1. Per germline, CDR1 SGDLS and CDR2 YYNGEE. This CDR3 has 16 amino acids. The J segment lost 4 bases and the V segment lost 0 bases, leaving 2 bases of the junction unmatched. The DNA of the CDR3 is TGTGCCAGCAGCGTAGGGGGACAGGGGGCTTACAATGAGCAGTTCTTC. Its translation: CASSVGGQGAYNEQFF.

The V and J genes are TRBV19 and TRBJ2-7, with D possibly being TRBD1 (5 bases). Trimming stripped 0 bases from V and 0 bases from J, with 9 bases between. The CDR3 spans 15 residues. Germline lookup yields CDR1 LNHDA and CDR2 SQIVND (reference sequence). The CDR3 reads CASSIEYRTSYEQYF. The CDR3 DNA is TGTGCCAGTAGTATAGAGTACAGGACCTCCTACGAGCAGTACTTC.

A few counts support this clone. The V gene is TRBV5-8, the J gene TRBJ2-7; D remains unclear. V was clipped by 2 bases and J by 1 base, with 7 bases between them. The germline V gene encodes CDR1 SGHTS and CDR2 YDEGEE. There are 13 residues in the CDR3. CDR3 in amino acids: CASSFGSSYEQYF. The CDR3 nucleotides read TGTGCCAGCAGCTTTGGGTCGTCCTACGAGCAGTACTTC.

The chain has TRBV5-5 and TRBJ2-5; the D gene could be TRBD1 or TRBD2 (5 bases each). This CDR3 has 16 residues. The germline V gene encodes CDR1 SGHKS and CDR2 YYEKEE (reference sequence). V was trimmed by 5 bases and J by 4 bases, leaving 21 bases between them. The DNA for the CDR3 is TGTGCCAGCAGGCAGGGCGGGCGTGATCGTTCAGAGACCCAGTACTTC. Translated, it gives CASRQGGRDRSETQYF. Using reference TRBV5-5 and TRBJ2-5 for the parts outside the CDR3, the full variable domain is DAGVTQSPTHLIKTRGQQVTLRCSPISGHKSVSWYQQVLGQGPQFIFQYYEKEERGRGNFPDRFSARQFPNYSSELNVNALLLGDSALYLCASRQGGRDRSETQYFGPGTRLLVL.

The chain uses TRBV6-5 and TRBJ1-2; D gene uncertain. Between the trimmed V and J ends, which lost 6 bases and 2 bases, there was a span of 13 bases. The CDR3 loop spans 14 amino acids. Germline CDR1 is MNHEY and CDR2 is SVGAGI. Written as DNA, the CDR3 is TGTGCCAGCAGGCCCCGAGGCTTCAACTATGGCTACACCTTC. Translating gives CASRPRGFNYGYTF.